This paragraph covers one T cell receptor (beta chain) sequence. Gene names and germline match the mouse. The CDR3 extends 4 residues past the end of the read, so its final part is completed from the germline J gene. The entry originates in a study of CD8+ T cells in alopecia areata. Study-level background: Spontaneously alopecic C3H/HeJ graft donors, roughly 6-13 months old, gave skin to roughly 7-10-week-old female C3H/HeJ mice.

Cells that came from pooled cutaneous lymph nodes were sorted using CD4, CD8alpha, NKG2D, NKG2ACE and other markers. The CDR3 has 14 residues. V dropped 3 bases and J dropped 0 bases, with 9 bases sitting between them. Germline CDR1 NNHDY, CDR2 SYVADS. Sequencing relied on a cDNA template that was reverse transcribed from extracted RNA. TCRdb's table, derived via immunoSEQ multiplex PCR, lists solely in-frame clones and lacks some. Found here are approximately 280,000 clones, no singletons; the ten largest cover 0.9% to 1.5%. The sequencing sample was made of CD4+ T cells sorted from a lymph node. The origin of this receptor is a C3H/HeJ mouse with alopecia areata. This line is of MHC haplotype H2-k. The V call is TRBV13-3, the J call TRBJ1-1; a weak D match, TRBD1 (6 bases). The CDR3 bases that were read are TGTGCCAGCAGTGCCGGGACACCAAACACA. It yields the protein CASSAGTPNT. From start to end, the CDR3 is CASSAGTPNTEVFF.